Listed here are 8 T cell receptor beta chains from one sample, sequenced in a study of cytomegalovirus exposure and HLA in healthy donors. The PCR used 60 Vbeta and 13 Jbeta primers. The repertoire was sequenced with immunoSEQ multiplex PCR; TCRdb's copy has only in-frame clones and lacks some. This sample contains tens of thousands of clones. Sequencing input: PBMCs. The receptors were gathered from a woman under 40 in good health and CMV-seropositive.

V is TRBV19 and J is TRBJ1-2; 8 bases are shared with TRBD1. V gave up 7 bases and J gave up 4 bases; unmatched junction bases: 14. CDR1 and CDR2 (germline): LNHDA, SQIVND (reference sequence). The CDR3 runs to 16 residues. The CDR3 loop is CASNSARTGSRYGYTF. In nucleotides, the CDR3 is TGTGCCAGTAACTCTGCCCGGACAGGGTCCCGCTATGGCTACACCTTC.

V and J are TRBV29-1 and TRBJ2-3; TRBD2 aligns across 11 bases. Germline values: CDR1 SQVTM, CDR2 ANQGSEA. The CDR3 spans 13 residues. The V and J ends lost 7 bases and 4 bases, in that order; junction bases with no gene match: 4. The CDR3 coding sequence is TGCAGCGATACTAGCGGGGGCTCAGATACGCAGTATTTT. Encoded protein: CSDTSGGSDTQYF.

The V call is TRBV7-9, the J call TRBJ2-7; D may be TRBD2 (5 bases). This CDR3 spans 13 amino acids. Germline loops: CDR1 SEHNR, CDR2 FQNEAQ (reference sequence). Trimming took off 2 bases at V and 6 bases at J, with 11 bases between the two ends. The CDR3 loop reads CASSLTGSGEQYF. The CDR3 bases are TGTGCCAGCAGCTTAACGGGATCGGGCGAGCAGTACTTC.

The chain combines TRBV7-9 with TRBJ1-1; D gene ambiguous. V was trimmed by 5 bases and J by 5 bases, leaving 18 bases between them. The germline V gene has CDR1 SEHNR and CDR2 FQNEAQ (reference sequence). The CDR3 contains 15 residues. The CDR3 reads CASSPGPGMRTEAFF. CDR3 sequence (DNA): TGTGCCAGCAGCCCCGGGCCGGGAATGAGGACTGAAGCTTTCTTT.

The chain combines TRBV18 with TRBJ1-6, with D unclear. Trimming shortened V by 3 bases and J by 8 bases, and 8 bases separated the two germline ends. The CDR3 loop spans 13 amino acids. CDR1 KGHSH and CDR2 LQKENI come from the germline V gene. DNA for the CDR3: TGTGCCAGCTCACCGAACGGGGATTCACCCCTCCACTTT. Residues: CASSPNGDSPLHF.

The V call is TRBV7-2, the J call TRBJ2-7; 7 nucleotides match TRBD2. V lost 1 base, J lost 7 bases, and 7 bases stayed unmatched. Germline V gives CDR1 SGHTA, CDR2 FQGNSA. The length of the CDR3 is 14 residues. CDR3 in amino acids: CASSLVGGAREQYF. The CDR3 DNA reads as TGTGCCAGCAGCTTAGTGGGAGGGGCACGGGAGCAGTACTTC.

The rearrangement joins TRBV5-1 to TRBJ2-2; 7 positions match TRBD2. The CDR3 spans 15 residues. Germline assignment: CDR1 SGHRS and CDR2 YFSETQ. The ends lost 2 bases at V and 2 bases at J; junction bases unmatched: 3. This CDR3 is CASSLGGGNTGELFF. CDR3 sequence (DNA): TGCGCCAGCAGCTTAGGCGGGGGTAACACCGGGGAGCTGTTTTTT.

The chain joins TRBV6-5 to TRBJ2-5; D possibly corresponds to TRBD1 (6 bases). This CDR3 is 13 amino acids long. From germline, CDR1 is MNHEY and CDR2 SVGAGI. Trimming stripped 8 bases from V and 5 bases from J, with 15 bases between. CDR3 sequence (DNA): TGTGCCAGCGGGACACTCAAAAGGGAGACCCAGTACTTC. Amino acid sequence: CASGTLKRETQYF.